This TCR beta chain was retrieved from a study of OX40 agonist ivuxolimab in advanced cancers. Study-wide context: A diagnosis of hepatocellular carcinoma, melanoma, renal cell or head and neck cancer was present in dose-escalation patients.

Findings of the study overall: In the 0.1 to 3.0 mg/kg range, CD4+ and CD8+ blood T cells had expanded clonally by week 6.

The length of the CDR3 is 15 residues. V was clipped by 1 base and J by 2 bases, with 9 bases between them. Germline V lookup: CDR1 SEHNR, CDR2 FQNEAQ (reference sequence). Measured with immunoSEQ multiplex PCR; TCRdb has only the in-frame clones, and not every one. The data show roughly 100,000 clones, 85% to 95% seen once. About this clone: No antigen is known for it.

Sequencing used CD4+ or CD8+ T cells sorted from blood, obtained in a trial of the OX40 agonist ivuxolimab. The sequence was obtained from an adult with an advanced solid tumor such as melanoma, head and neck, liver or kidney cancer. The gene calls are TRBV7-9 and TRBJ1-3, with a tentative D call TRBD1 (6 bases). The CDR3 nucleotides read TGTGCCAGCAGCTTAGGGGGGCATACTGGAAACACCATATATTTT. This gives the protein CASSLGGHTGNTIYF.